This T cell receptor beta chain came from a study of CD4 T cell repertoires in COVID-19. Study-wide context: Other coronavirus spike proteins restimulated relabeled CFSE-low cells expanded with IL-2 for over 8 days.

Profiled with immunoSEQ multiplex PCR; TCRdb holds only in-frame clones, not every one. The data contain tens of thousands of clones, roughly 84% of them singletons. A remark on this clone: Its specificity is not known.

No culture step preceded sequencing of the ex vivo isolated memory T cells. Study-wide results and caveats: SARS-CoV and/or HKU1 spike cultures shared between 7 and 25% of SARS-CoV-2 clonotypes. Suggested intraclonal diversification: top SARS-CoV-2-reactive clonotypes appeared in two or three memory subsets.

The specimen comprised central memory CD4+ T cells from blood, sampled before the COVID-19 pandemic. The TCR originated in a human donor who had COVID-19.

CDR3 nucleotide sequence: TGTGCCAGCAGTGTAAGAGCGGGGGAGCAGTTCTTC. It translates to CASSVRAGEQFF. The chain carries TRBV2 and TRBJ2-1; TRBD2 matches at 7 bases. Germline V gene data show CDR1 as SNHLY and CDR2 as FYNNEI. V lost 4 bases, J lost 10 bases, and 4 bases stayed unmatched. The CDR3 runs 12 residues.